This T cell receptor beta chain was captured by sequencing in a study of human T cells and chemical hapten exposure. Described time point: patch test 1, 2 weeks after DPC sensitization. Treatment noted: therapeutic diphenylcyclopropenone sensitization with weekly scalp DPC. TCRdb used MiXCR to reprocess the RACE reads, holding one entry per CDR3 protein. The sample records tens of thousands of distinct CDR3 sequences, over 9.5% being singletons. The V gene lost 4 bases and the J gene lost 8 bases, with 14 bases spanning the gap. Germline lookup yields CDR1 SQVTM and CDR2 ANQGSEA. The CDR3 contains 12 residues.

This TCR came from a man in his forties with alopecia areata. Some clones in this sample may be carry-over from other donors' samples. The specimen was whole blood, collected in connection with sensitization to the hapten diphenylcyclopropenone (DPC). The rearrangement links TRBV29-1 to TRBJ1-1; D is ambiguous. CDR3 loop: CSVAPRQQEAFF. The DNA of the CDR3 is TGCAGCGTTGCCCCGCGACAACAAGAAGCTTTCTTT. Filled out from reference TRBV29-1 and TRBJ1-1, the complete variable domain reads SAVISQKPSRDICQRGTSLTIQCQVDSQVTMMFWYRQQPGQSLTLIATANQGSEATYESGFVIDKFPISRPNLTFSTLTVSNMSPEDSSIYLCSVAPRQQEAFFGQGTRLTVV.